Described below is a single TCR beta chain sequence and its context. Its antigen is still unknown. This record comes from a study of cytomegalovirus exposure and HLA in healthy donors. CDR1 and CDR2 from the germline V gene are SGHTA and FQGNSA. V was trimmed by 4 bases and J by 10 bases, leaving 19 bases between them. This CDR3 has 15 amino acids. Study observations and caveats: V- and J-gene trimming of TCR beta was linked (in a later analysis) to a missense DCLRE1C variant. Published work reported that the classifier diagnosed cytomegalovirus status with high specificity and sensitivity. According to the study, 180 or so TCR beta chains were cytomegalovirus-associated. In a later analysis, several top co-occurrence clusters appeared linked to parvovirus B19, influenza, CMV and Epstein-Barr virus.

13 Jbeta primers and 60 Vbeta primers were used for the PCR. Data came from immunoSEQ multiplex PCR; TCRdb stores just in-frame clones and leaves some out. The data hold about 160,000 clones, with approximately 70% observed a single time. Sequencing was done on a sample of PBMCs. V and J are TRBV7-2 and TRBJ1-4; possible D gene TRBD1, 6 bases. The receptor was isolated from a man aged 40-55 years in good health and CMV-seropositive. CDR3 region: CASSSASGQLRKLFF. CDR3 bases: TGTGCCAGCAGCTCTGCCTCCGGACAGTTGAGAAAACTGTTTTTT. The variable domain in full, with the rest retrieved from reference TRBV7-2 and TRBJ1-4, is GAGVSQSPSNKVTEKGKDVELRCDPISGHTALYWYRQSLGQGLEFLIYFQGNSAPDKSGLPSDRFSAERTGGSVSTLTIQRTQQEDSAVYLCASSSASGQLRKLFFGSGTQLSVL.